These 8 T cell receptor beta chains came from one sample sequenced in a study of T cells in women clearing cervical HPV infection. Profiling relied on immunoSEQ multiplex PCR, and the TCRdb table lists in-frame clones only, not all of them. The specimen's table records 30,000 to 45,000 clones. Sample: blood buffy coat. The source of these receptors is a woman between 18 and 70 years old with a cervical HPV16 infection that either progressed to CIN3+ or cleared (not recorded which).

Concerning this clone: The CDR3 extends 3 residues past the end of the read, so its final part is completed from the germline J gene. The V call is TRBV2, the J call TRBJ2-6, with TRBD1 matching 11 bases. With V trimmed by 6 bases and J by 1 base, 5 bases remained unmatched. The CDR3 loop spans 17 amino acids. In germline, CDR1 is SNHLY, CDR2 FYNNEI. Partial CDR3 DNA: TGTGCCAGCAGAAGTGGACAGGGGGCGTCTGGGGCCAACGTC. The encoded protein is CASRSGQGASGANV. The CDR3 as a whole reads CASRSGQGASGANVLTF. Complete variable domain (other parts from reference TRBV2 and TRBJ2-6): EPEVTQTPSHQVTQMGQEVILRCVPISNHLYFYWYRQILGQKVEFLVSFYNNEISEKSEIFDDQFSVERPDGSNFTLKIRSTKLEDSAMYFCASRSGQGASGANVLTFGAGSRLTVL.

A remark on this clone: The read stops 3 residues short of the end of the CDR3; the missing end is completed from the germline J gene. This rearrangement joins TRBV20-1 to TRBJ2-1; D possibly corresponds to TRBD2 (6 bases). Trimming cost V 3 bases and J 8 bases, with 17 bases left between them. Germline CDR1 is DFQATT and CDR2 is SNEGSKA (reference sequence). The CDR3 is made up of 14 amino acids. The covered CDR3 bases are TGCAGTGCTAGTGGGGGGTCTTTTGATGATGAG. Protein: CSASGGSFDDE. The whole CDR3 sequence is CSASGGSFDDEQFF.

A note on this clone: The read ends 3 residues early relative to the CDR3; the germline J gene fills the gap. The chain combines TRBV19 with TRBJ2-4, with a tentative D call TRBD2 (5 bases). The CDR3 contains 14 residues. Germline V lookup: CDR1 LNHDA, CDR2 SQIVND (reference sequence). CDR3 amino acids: CASSIDGDWYGQYF. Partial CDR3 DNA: TGTGCCAGTAGTATAGACGGGGATTGGTACGGT.

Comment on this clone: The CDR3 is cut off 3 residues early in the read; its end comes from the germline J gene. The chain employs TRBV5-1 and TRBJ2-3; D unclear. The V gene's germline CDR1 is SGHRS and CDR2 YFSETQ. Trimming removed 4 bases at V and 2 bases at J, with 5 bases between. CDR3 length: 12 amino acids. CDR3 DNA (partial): TGCGCCAGCAGCCCAAACACAGATACG. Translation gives CASSPNTDT. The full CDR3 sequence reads CASSPNTDTQYF.

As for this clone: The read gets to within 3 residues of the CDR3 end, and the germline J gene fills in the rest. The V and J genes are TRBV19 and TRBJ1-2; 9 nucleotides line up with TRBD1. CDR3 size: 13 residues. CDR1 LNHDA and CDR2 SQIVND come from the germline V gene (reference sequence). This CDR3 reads CASSTGGVDTYTF. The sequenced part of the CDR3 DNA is TGTGCCAGTTCGACAGGGGGTGTAGATACC.

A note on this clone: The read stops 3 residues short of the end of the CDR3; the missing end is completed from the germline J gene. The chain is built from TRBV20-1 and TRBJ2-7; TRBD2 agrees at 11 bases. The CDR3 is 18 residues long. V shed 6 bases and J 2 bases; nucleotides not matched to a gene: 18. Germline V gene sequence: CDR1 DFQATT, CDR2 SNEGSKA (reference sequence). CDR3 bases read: TGCAGTGCCCTATCCCAAACTAGCGGGAGCATGAGGGCCTACGAG. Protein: CSALSQTSGSMRAYE. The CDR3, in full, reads CSALSQTSGSMRAYEQYF.

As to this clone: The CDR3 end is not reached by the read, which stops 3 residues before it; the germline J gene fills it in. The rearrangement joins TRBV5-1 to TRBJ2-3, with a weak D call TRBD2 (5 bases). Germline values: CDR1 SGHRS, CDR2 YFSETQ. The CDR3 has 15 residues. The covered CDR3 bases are TGCGCCAGCAGCTTGGGAGCGTCTCCCGGGGAGACG. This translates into CASSLGASPGET. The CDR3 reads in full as CASSLGASPGETQYF.

The CDR3 reads CSAQTSGRLSSYEQYF. Partial CDR3 DNA: TGCAGTGCTCAGACTAGCGGGCGGTTAAGCTCCTACGAG. The chain recombines TRBV20-1 with TRBJ2-7; 10 positions agree with TRBD2. The read terminates 3 residues before the CDR3 end, so the remaining end is supplied by the germline J gene. The V gene end was trimmed by 5 bases and the J gene end by 0 bases; junction bases not matched to a gene: 10. The CDR3 has 16 residues. CDR1 is DFQATT, CDR2 SNEGSKA, per germline (reference sequence).